This T cell receptor beta chain was obtained from a study of technical replicates of blood from several donors. Clones were read by immunoSEQ multiplex PCR, and TCRdb kept only the in-frame ones, dropping some. Altogether some 80,000 clones are present, 90% to 96% being singletons, with the ten largest covering roughly 0.36%. V was pared by 0 bases and J by 2 bases, with 10 bases between. The CDR3 is 15 amino acids. CDR1 and CDR2 from the germline V gene are SGHTA and FQGNSA. What was sequenced was T cells isolated from PBMCs. This sequence was found in a human donor in good health. The chain recombines TRBV7-2 with TRBJ2-5, with D possibly matching TRBD1 (5 bases). The chain's CDR3 is CASSLAGQVQETQYF. The CDR3, as DNA: TGTGCCAGCAGCTTAGCCGGACAAGTACAAGAGACCCAGTACTTC.